The 20 T cell receptor beta chains reported below all come from one sample, sequenced in a study of Graves' ophthalmopathy and Graves' hyperthyroidism. RNA transcripts served as template for amplifying TCR beta CDR3 sequences. Second-round multiplex PCR came after first-round RT-PCR with HTBI primers. TCRdb recomputed calls from the multiplex PCR reads with MiXCR, one row per CDR3 protein. Among roughly 410,000 distinct CDR3 sequences, approximately 15% were seen once, and the ten largest hold about 7.3%. The source material was peripheral blood. Receptor source: a woman aged 18-29 years with stable Graves' hyperthyroidism.

This clonotype was detected ten times or more. The chain carries TRBV6-2 or TRBV6-3 and TRBJ2-7, with TRBD2 matching 11 bases. Germline CDR1 MNHEY, CDR2 SVGEGT. J was trimmed by 7 bases and V by 5 bases; bases with no gene match: 16. This CDR3 is 17 amino acids long. The CDR3, as DNA: TGTGCCAGCAGTCGAAACCTAGCGGGGGGACACCCCTCTGAGCAGTACTTC. It encodes CASSRNLAGGHPSEQYF.

The rearrangement links TRBV12-3 or TRBV12-4 to TRBJ1-5, with TRBD1 matching 8 bases. The CDR3 runs 16 residues. The J segment lost 5 bases and the V segment lost 3 bases, leaving 9 bases of the junction unmatched. Written as DNA, the CDR3 is TGTGCCAGCAGTTTCGCCACCGGGACAGGTTATCAGCCCCAGCATTTT. Amino acids: CASSFATGTGYQPQHF.

The sample holds many counts of this clonotype. CDR3 coding DNA: TGTGCCAGCAGCACAGGGACCGGCGACTACGAGCAGTACTTC. Protein sequence: CASSTGTGDYEQYF. The V gene is TRBV7-3, the J gene TRBJ2-7; D perhaps matches TRBD1 (6 bases). This CDR3 is built from 14 residues. V was cut by 5 bases and J by 3 bases, with 14 bases left in between. Germline values: CDR1 SGHTA, CDR2 FQGTGA.

The sample holds many counts of this clonotype. The chain couples TRBV12-3 or TRBV12-4 to TRBJ2-2; no reliable D call. The CDR3 has 13 residues. Trimming stripped 6 bases from V and 5 bases from J, with 10 bases between. CDR3 sequence (DNA): TGTGCCAGCAGACCAAGGCAGACCGGGGAGCTGTTTTTT. This sequence encodes CASRPRQTGELFF.

This clonotype appeared many times. This could be a read error, since a much larger clone is one nucleotide away. This chain uses TRBV2 with TRBJ2-5; 7 bases agree with TRBD1. The germline V gene encodes CDR1 SNHLY and CDR2 FYNNEI. CDR3 size: 13 residues. The CDR3 DNA reads TGTGCCAGCAGGGCGGACAGGTTTGAGATCCAGTACTTC. This sequence encodes CASRADRFEIQYF.

This clonotype occurred many times. The J gene is TRBJ2-5, the V gene TRBV7-2; no firm D call. Germline CDR1 and CDR2: SGHTA and FQGNSA. V lost 9 bases and J lost 5, with 13 bases in between. The CDR3 totals 12 residues. CDR3 nucleotide sequence: TGTGCCAGTAAGCGCGCCGGGGAGACCCAGTACTTC. It is translated as CASKRAGETQYF.

Ten or more counts support this clonotype. This chain connects TRBV19 to TRBJ1-1; D not resolved. Looked up from germline, CDR1 is LNHDA and CDR2 is SQIVND (reference sequence). The CDR3 is 12 residues long. V lost 8 bases, J lost 3 bases, and 10 bases lay in between. Here the CDR3 reads CASLDGHTEAFF. The CDR3 nucleotides read TGTGCCAGTTTGGACGGCCACACTGAAGCTTTCTTT.

This clonotype has just a few counts. V and J are TRBV27 and TRBJ1-4, with 7 bases lining up with TRBD1. CDR3 length equals 13 residues. Germline CDR1 and CDR2: MNHEY and SMNVEV (reference sequence). Trimming removed 6 bases from V and 8 bases from J; junction bases left unmatched: 6. The CDR3 bases are TGTGCCAGCAGGAAGTCAGGGGGGGAAAAACTGTTTTTT. Its protein product is CASRKSGGEKLFF.

The rearrangement links TRBV11-3 to TRBJ1-1; D gene unclear. CDR1 and CDR2 (germline): SGHNT, YENEEA. V lost 5 bases and J 3 bases, leaving 13 bases between the germline ends. The CDR3 length is 14 residues. The chain's CDR3 is CASSPWVADTEAFF. CDR3 in DNA: TGTGCCAGCAGCCCCTGGGTCGCGGACACTGAAGCTTTCTTT. The full variable domain, its missing parts supplied by reference TRBV11-3 and TRBJ1-1, is EAGVVQSPRYKIIEKKQPVAFWCNPISGHNTLYWYLQNLGQGPELLIRYENEEAVDDSQLPKDRFSAERLKGVDSTLKIQPAELGDSAVYLCASSPWVADTEAFFGQGTRLTVV.

Comment on this clonotype: This may come from a read error, since a much larger clone is one base off. V and J are TRBV7-2 and TRBJ2-3; tentatively, D is TRBD1 (5 bases). Germline loops: CDR1 SGHTA, CDR2 FQGNSA. V lost 0 bases, J lost 2 bases, and 9 bases lay in between. CDR3 length: 15 amino acids. In DNA form, the CDR3 reads TGTACCAGCAGCTTAGCGATAGGGGTCACAGATACGCAGTATTTT. Translated: CTSSLAIGVTDTQYF.

The sample holds a few counts of this clonotype. The J gene is TRBJ1-5, the V gene TRBV6-1, with D possibly TRBD1 on 6 matching bases. The CDR3 has 14 amino acids. The germline gives CDR1 MNHNS, CDR2 SASEGT. Between the trimmed V and J ends, which lost 8 bases and 2 bases, there was a span of 13 bases. CDR3 DNA: TGTGCCAGCGGGCCTGGGGGGCGCAATCAGCCCCAGCATTTT. This encodes CASGPGGRNQPQHF.

This clonotype has a count of ten or more. J is TRBJ1-5 and V is TRBV27; 7 nucleotides match TRBD1. The CDR3 is made up of 16 amino acids. Germline CDR1 and CDR2: MNHEY and SMNVEV (reference sequence). The trim removed 4 bases at V and 2 bases at J, leaving 8 bases unmatched. The CDR3 bases are TGTGCCAGCAGTTCCCGACAGGGAAGTGGCAATCAGCCCCAGCATTTT. Protein: CASSSRQGSGNQPQHF.

This clonotype was observed at least ten times. The chain uses TRBV6-1 and TRBJ1-2; D is undetermined. Trimming pared 0 bases from V and 4 bases from J, leaving 9 bases between. The CDR3 covers 14 residues. The germline V gene has CDR1 MNHNS and CDR2 SASEGT. Here the CDR3 DNA reads TGTGCCAGCAGTGAAGCCGTCTTAAGCTATGGCTACACCTTC. It specifies CASSEAVLSYGYTF.

This clonotype was counted many times. The rearrangement joins TRBV25-1 to TRBJ1-2; no definite D call. The CDR3 extends over 12 amino acids. Trimming shortened V by 3 bases and J by 7 bases, and 9 bases separated the two germline ends. Looked up from germline, CDR1 is MGHDK and CDR2 is SYGVNS. The CDR3 here is CASSELRGGYTF. The DNA of the CDR3 is TGTGCCAGCAGTGAGCTTCGGGGTGGCTACACCTTC.

Only a few counts were recorded for this clonotype. A much more abundant neighbour one base away suggests this may be a read error. The chain carries TRBV19 and TRBJ1-6; 10 positions agree with TRBD1. Germline values: CDR1 LNHDA, CDR2 SQIVND (reference sequence). CDR3 length equals 16 residues. J gave up 9 bases and V 2 bases, and 7 bases lay outside the gene matches. The CDR3 region has the DNA TGTGCCAGTAGTATATCGACCGGGACAGGGGTTTCACCCCTCCACTTT. The encoded protein is CASSISTGTGVSPLHF.

This clonotype has a count of ten or more. V is TRBV24-1 and J is TRBJ1-5, with D hard to call. Trimming left V 5 bases short and J 5 bases short, with 12 bases between. There are 14 residues in the CDR3. Germline V gene lookup returns CDR1 KGHDR and CDR2 SFDVKD. Written as DNA, the CDR3 is TGTGCCACCAGTGCAAGGCCGGAAGATCAGCCCCAGCATTTT. This codes for CATSARPEDQPQHF.

In this sample, this clonotype turned up many times. This chain connects TRBV20-1 to TRBJ2-7; D tentatively fits TRBD1 or TRBD2 (5 bases each). Between the trimmed V and J ends, which lost 4 bases and 2 bases, there was a span of 15 bases. This CDR3 contains 14 residues. Germline CDR1 and CDR2: DFQATT and SNEGSKA (reference sequence). CDR3 loop: CSATPGTQTYEQYF. The DNA for the CDR3 is TGCAGTGCTACTCCCGGGACGCAGACCTACGAGCAGTACTTC.

This clonotype was seen more than once but under ten times. The chain employs TRBV5-8 and TRBJ1-5, with D uncertain. Germline values: CDR1 SGHTS, CDR2 YDEGEE. This CDR3 is built from 11 residues. V was pared by 0 bases and J by 9 bases, with 4 bases between. This chain's CDR3 is CASSLGWPQHF. In DNA form, the CDR3 reads TGTGCCAGCAGCTTGGGTTGGCCCCAGCATTTT.

This clonotype was found a few times. The V and J genes are TRBV18 and TRBJ2-6; D unclear. The CDR3 has 19 residues. V lost 1 base to trimming and J lost 0 bases, with 16 bases between them. Germline CDR1 reads KGHSH; CDR2 reads LQKENI. The CDR3 nucleotides read TGTGCCAGCTCACCACGTCTGTTAACTGACCCCTCTGGGGCCAACGTCCTGACTTTC. Translated, it gives CASSPRLLTDPSGANVLTF.

In its sample, this clonotype was seen a few times. V gene TRBV7-9 combines with J gene TRBJ1-1; D not certain. Per the germline V gene, CDR1 is SEHNR and CDR2 is FQNEAQ (reference sequence). V was pared by 5 bases and J by 3 bases, with 10 bases between. The CDR3 is made up of 13 amino acids. In nucleotides, the CDR3 is TGTGCCAGCAGCCTAAATCCCCACACTGAAGCTTTCTTT. This encodes CASSLNPHTEAFF. Together with reference TRBV7-9 and TRBJ1-1, the CDR3 gives the full variable domain: DTGVSQNPRHKITKRGQNVTFRCDPISEHNRLYWYRQTLGQGPEFLTYFQNEAQLEKSRLLSDRFSAERPKGSFSTLEIQRTEQGDSAMYLCASSLNPHTEAFFGQGTRLTVV.